This TCR beta chain originates from a study of CD4 and CD8 cells across lung adenocarcinoma regions. One entry per CDR3 protein results from TCRdb running MiXCR on the PCR reads. The sample has about 20,000 distinct CDR3 sequences, less than 65% seen once. Trimming cost V 0 bases and J 11 bases, with 19 bases left between them. This CDR3 region has 15 residues. Germline V lookup: CDR1 MNHEY, CDR2 SVGAGI. Donors had localized lung adenocarcinoma, a non-small cell lung cancer. The rearrangement uses TRBV6-5 and TRBJ1-2; D uncertain. The sequence was obtained from a female donor with lung adenocarcinoma. The CD4 and CD8 labels of this study may be unreliable. The sequenced sample was CD8+ T cells from the center of a lung tumor. CDR3 protein: CASSYSAGVRRHYTF. The CDR3 region has the DNA TGTGCCAGCAGTTACTCTGCGGGTGTCCGCCGACATTACACCTTC.